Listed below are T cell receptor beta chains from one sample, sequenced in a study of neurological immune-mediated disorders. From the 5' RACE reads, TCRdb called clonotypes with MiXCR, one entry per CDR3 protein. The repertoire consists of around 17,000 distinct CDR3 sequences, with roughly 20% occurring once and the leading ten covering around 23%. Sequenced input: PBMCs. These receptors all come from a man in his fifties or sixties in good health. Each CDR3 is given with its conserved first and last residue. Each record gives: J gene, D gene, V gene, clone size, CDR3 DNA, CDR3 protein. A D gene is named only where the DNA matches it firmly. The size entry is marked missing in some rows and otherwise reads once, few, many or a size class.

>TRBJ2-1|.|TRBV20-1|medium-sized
TGCAGTGCTGCTCCCTTTGAGGTGGATGAGCAGTTCTTC
CSAAPFEVDEQFF
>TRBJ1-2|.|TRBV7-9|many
TGTGCCAGCAGCCCCGTGGCCAGAGGGGCGCCCCCGGGCTACACCTTC
CASSPVARGAPPGYTF
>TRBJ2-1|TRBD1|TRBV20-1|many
TGCAGTGCTAGAGATTGGACAGGGGGCAATGAGCAGTTCTTC
CSARDWTGGNEQFF
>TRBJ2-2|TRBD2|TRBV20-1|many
TGCAGTGCTTCGACTAGCGTGATGGTTCGAACCGGGGAGCTGTTTTTT
CSASTSVMVRTGELFF
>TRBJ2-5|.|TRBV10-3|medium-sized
TGTGCCATCAGTGAGGGAGGCGATCTGAAGACCCAGTACTTC
CAISEGGDLKTQYF
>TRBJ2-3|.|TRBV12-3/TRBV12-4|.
TGTGCCAGCAGTTTCGGGGACGGTACGCAGTATTTT
CASSFGDGTQYF
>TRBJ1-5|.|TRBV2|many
TGTGCCAGCAGTGGGGGGCGGCAGCCCCAGCATTTT
CASSGGRQPQHF
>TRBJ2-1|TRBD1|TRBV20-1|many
TGCAGTGGGGGACAGGGGGCCGGTGAGCAGTTCTTC
CSGGQGAGEQFF
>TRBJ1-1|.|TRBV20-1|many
TGCAGTGCCCCCCCCTGGGGGACGGTGAACACTGAAGCTTTCTTT
CSAPPWGTVNTEAFF
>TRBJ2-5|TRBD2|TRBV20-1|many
TGCAGTGCTAGACTAGCGGGACAACACCAAGAGACCCAGTACTTC
CSARLAGQHQETQYF
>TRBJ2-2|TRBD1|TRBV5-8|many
TGTGCCAGCAGCCCATTGACAGGGATGAACACCGGGGAGCTGTTTTTT
CASSPLTGMNTGELFF
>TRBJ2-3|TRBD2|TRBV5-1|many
TGCGCCAGCAGCTTGTCCCTAGCGGCAGATACGCAGTATTTT
CASSLSLAADTQYF
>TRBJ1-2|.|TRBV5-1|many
TGCGCCAGCAGCTTGGCCCGGGGGACTACTAACTATGGCTACACCTTC
CASSLARGTTNYGYTF
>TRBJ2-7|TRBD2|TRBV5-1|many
TGCGCCAGCAGCTTGCTTCCGGGGGGCTCCTACGAGCAGTACTTC
CASSLLPGGSYEQYF
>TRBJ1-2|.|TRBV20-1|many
TGCAGTGCTAGAGGCGGGAGGCAAGGGTATGGCTACACCTTC
CSARGGRQGYGYTF
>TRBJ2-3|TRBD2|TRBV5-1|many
TGCGCCAGCAGCTTGATGACTAGCCCCACCTCAGATACGCAGTATTTT
CASSLMTSPTSDTQYF
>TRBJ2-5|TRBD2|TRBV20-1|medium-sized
TGCAGTGCCTCATTTAGGGCGGGAGTAGAGACCCAGTACTTC
CSASFRAGVETQYF
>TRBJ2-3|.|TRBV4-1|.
TGCGCCAGCAGCCAAAGGTCCGTGACCGAGGGCCCCCGCGGGGATACGCAGTATTTT
CASSQRSVTEGPRGDTQYF
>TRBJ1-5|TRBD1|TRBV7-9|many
TGTGCCAGCAGCCTAGGCGGTTGGGGGACAGGGGCCACGGGCAATCAGCCCCAGCATTTT
CASSLGGWGTGATGNQPQHF
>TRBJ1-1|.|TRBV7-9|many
TGTGCCAGCAGCTCCCCTTTGGGGATGAACACTGAAGCTTTCTTT
CASSSPLGMNTEAFF
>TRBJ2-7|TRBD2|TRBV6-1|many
TGTGCCAGCACTGGGGGGAGGGGATCCTACGAGCAGTACTTC
CASTGGRGSYEQYF
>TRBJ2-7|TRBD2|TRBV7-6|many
TGTGCCAGCAGCCCTTCTAGCGGGGTTATTGGCGAGCAGTACTTC
CASSPSSGVIGEQYF
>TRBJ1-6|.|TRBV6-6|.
TGTGCCAGCAGTTACTCGAAAAGGAGCTCCTATAATTCACCCCTCCACTTT
CASSYSKRSSYNSPLHF
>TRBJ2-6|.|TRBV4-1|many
TGCGCCAGCAGCCAAGAAGCTGGACAGAGGTTCTCTGGGGCCAACGTCCTGACTTTC
CASSQEAGQRFSGANVLTF
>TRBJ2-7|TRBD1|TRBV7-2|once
TGTGCCAGCAGCGGCTCGGACAGGGGGCTTCATGAGCAGTACTTC
CASSGSDRGLHEQYF
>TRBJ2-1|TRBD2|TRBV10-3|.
TGTGCCATCAGTGAGTCAAGACTAGCGGGAGCACACAATGAGCAGTTCTTC
CAISESRLAGAHNEQFF
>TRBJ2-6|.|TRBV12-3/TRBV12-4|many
TGTGCCAGCAGTCGGGCCTCTGGGGCCAACGTCCTGACTTTC
CASSRASGANVLTF
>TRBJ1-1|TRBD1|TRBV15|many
TGTGCCACCAGGTTACAGGGGGACACTGAAGCTTTCTTT
CATRLQGDTEAFF
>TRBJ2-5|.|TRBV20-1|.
TGCAGTGCTAGAGATCGGTCTCGCCGAGAGACCCAGTACTTC
CSARDRSRRETQYF
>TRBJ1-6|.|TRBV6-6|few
TGTGCCAGCAGTCCCGGTCCCCTCCACTTT
CASSPGPLHF
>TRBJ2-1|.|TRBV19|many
TGTGCCAGTAGTATGGGACCCGGGCAGGATGACAATGAGCAGTTCTTC
CASSMGPGQDDNEQFF
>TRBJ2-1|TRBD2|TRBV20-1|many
TGCAGTGCTACGACTAGCGCGGGCTCCTACAATGAGCAGTTCTTC
CSATTSAGSYNEQFF
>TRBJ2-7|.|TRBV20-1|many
TGCAGTGCTAGAGATGTCAGGGACTCCTACGAGCAGTACTTC
CSARDVRDSYEQYF
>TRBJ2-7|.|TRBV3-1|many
TGTGCCAGCAGTCCGGGCTCCCCCTACGAGCAGTACTTC
CASSPGSPYEQYF
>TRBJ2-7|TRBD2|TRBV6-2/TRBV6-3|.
TGTGCCAGCAGGTCCGGGAGGGCCTCCTACGAGCAGTACTTC
CASRSGRASYEQYF
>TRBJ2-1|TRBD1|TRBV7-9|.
TGTGCCAGCAGCCCCGACAGGGGCTCGGATGAGCAGTTCTTC
CASSPDRGSDEQFF
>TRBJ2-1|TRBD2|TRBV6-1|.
TGTGCCAGCAGTGAAGATGGAGCGGGGAGCTACAATGAGCAGTTCTTC
CASSEDGAGSYNEQFF
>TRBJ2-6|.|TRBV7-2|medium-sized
TGTGCGACCGCCAAGTCCTCTGGGGCCAACGTCCTGACTTTC
CATAKSSGANVLTF
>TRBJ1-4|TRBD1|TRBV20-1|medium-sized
TGCAGTGCCGACAGGGGGCTGACTAATGAAAAACTGTTTTTT
CSADRGLTNEKLFF
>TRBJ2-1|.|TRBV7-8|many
TGTGCCAGCAGCTTAGCGGGTCCCAACTACTACAATGAGCAGTTCTTC
CASSLAGPNYYNEQFF
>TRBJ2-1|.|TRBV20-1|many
TGCAGTGCTAGTGGTGGGCTTCTAGATGAGCAGTTCTTC
CSASGGLLDEQFF